A single sample is the source of the 28 T cell receptor beta chains below, sequenced in a study of T cell responses to AZD1222 COVID-19 vaccine. The protocol was immunoSEQ multiplex PCR, while the TCRdb copy is restricted to in-frame clones and leaves out a portion. The data show some 130,000 clones, about 93% seen once. The sample consisted of peripheral blood, taken on day 0 of AZD1222 vaccination. The receptors here all came from an adult in good health.

This clone showed up just once. The J gene is TRBJ1-1, the V gene TRBV28, with D unclear. CDR3 length: 11 residues. The germline V gene encodes CDR1 MDHEN and CDR2 SYDVKM. V dropped 7 bases and J dropped 5 bases, with 8 bases sitting between them. Here the CDR3 DNA reads TGTGCCAGCATGTTGGGGACTGAAGCTTTCTTT. Translated: CASMLGTEAFF. Looking up the rest from reference TRBV28 and TRBJ1-1 gives the full variable domain: DVKVTQSSRYLVKRTGEKVFLECVQDMDHENMFWYRQDPGLGLRLIYFSYDVKMKEKGDIPEGYSVSREKKERFSLILESASTNQTSMYLCASMLGTEAFFGQGTRLTVV.

V gene TRBV5-1 combines with J gene TRBJ1-5; D is uncertain. The CDR3 contains 16 residues. Germline V gene sequence: CDR1 SGHRS, CDR2 YFSETQ. V lost 5 bases to trimming and J lost 1 base, with 16 bases between them. CDR3 sequence: CASSSWPLDSNQPQHF. The CDR3 DNA sequence: TGCGCCAGCAGTTCCTGGCCACTGGACAGCAATCAGCCCCAGCATTTT. Full variable domain (remainder filled in from reference TRBV5-1 and TRBJ1-5): KAGVTQTPRYLIKTRGQQVTLSCSPISGHRSVSWYQQTPGQGLQFLFEYFSETQRNKGNFPGRFSGRQFSNSRSEMNVSTLELGDSALYLCASSSWPLDSNQPQHFGDGTRLSIL.

The chain links TRBV12-3 or TRBV12-4 to TRBJ2-3; D uncertain. The CDR3 length is 12 residues. With 6 bases removed from V and 4 bases from J, the gap between germline ends came to 8 bases. In DNA form, the CDR3 reads TGTGCCAGCAGCACAAACCCAGATACGCAGTATTTT. Its protein product is CASSTNPDTQYF.

The chain joins TRBV14 to TRBJ1-6, with a weak D call TRBD1 (6 bases). Germline V gene sequence: CDR1 SGHDN, CDR2 FVKESK. The CDR3 runs 14 residues. Deletions cut 3 bases from V and 12 bases from J, with 15 bases between. The CDR3 here is CASSQFDRRRPLHF. The CDR3 nucleotides are TGTGCCAGCAGCCAGTTTGACAGGAGGAGACCCCTCCACTTT.

The chain carries TRBV30 and TRBJ1-1; D ambiguous. CDR3 length: 13 amino acids. The germline V and J ends were trimmed by 4 bases and 5 bases, with 14 bases remaining between them. Per the germline V gene, CDR1 is GTSNPN and CDR2 is SVGIG (reference sequence). Here the CDR3 DNA reads TGTGCCTGGACTTTTGAACGTGTGACTGAAGCTTTCTTT. This sequence encodes CAWTFERVTEAFF.

The rearrangement uses TRBV3-1 (or the pseudogene TRBV3-2) and TRBJ1-2, with D possibly being TRBD1 (5 bases). Trimming pared 1 base from V and 3 bases from J, leaving 12 bases between. There are 15 residues in the CDR3. Per the germline V gene, CDR1 is LGHDT and CDR2 is YNNKEL (reference sequence). Here the CDR3 DNA reads TGTGCCAGCAGCCAAGTAGGGGAGGTATACTATGGCTACACCTTC. Translated: CASSQVGEVYYGYTF.

V is TRBV19 and J is TRBJ2-1; tentatively, D is TRBD2 (6 bases). The CDR3 has 12 residues. Trimming left V 6 bases short and J 4 bases short, with 7 bases between. Per germline, CDR1 LNHDA and CDR2 SQIVND (reference sequence). CDR3 coding DNA: TGTGCCAGTAGCGGGAGTTACAATGAGCAGTTCTTC. Amino acids: CASSGSYNEQFF. The complete variable domain, with remaining parts taken from reference TRBV19 and TRBJ2-1, reads DGGITQSPKYLFRKEGQNVTLSCEQNLNHDAMYWYRQDPGQGLRLIYYSQIVNDFQKGDIAEGYSVSREKKESFPLTVTSAQKNPTAFYLCASSGSYNEQFFGPGTRLTVL.

J is TRBJ1-2 and V is TRBV19; D is undetermined. The CDR3 has 13 residues. Trimming took 6 bases from V and 0 from J, leaving 8 bases between them. Germline V gives CDR1 LNHDA, CDR2 SQIVND (reference sequence). CDR3 coding DNA: TGTGCCAGTAGACAAAAGTCTAACTATGGCTACACCTTC. Translation gives CASRQKSNYGYTF. The full variable domain, rest sourced from reference TRBV19 and TRBJ1-2, is DGGITQSPKYLFRKEGQNVTLSCEQNLNHDAMYWYRQDPGQGLRLIYYSQIVNDFQKGDIAEGYSVSREKKESFPLTVTSAQKNPTAFYLCASRQKSNYGYTFGSGTRLTVV.

This chain joins TRBV11-2 and TRBJ1-1; weak D call: TRBD1 (6 bases). The CDR3 is 15 amino acids. CDR1 is SGHAT, CDR2 FQNNGV, per germline. Trimming pared 4 bases from V and 1 base from J, leaving 13 bases between. The CDR3 bases are TGTGCCAGCAGCTCCAACAGGGTCGGGAACACTGAAGCTTTCTTT. It translates to CASSSNRVGNTEAFF. Combining the CDR3 with reference TRBV11-2 and TRBJ1-1 gives the whole variable domain EAGVAQSPRYKIIEKRQSVAFWCNPISGHATLYWYQQILGQGPKLLIQFQNNGVVDDSQLPKDRFSAERLKGVDSTLKIQPAKLEDSAVYLCASSSNRVGNTEAFFGQGTRLTVV.

This clone has a single count. The chain uses TRBV6-4 and TRBJ1-2; D is unclear. The CDR3 covers 14 residues. Germline assignment: CDR1 MRHNA and CDR2 SNTAGT. V was trimmed by 5 bases and J by 0 bases, leaving 10 bases between them. CDR3: CASSPDDANYGYTF. The DNA for the CDR3 is TGTGCCAGCAGTCCGGACGACGCTAACTATGGCTACACCTTC.

V is TRBV7-6 and J is TRBJ1-1; the match to TRBD1 covers 10 bases. This CDR3 region has 14 residues. The V and J ends lost 5 bases and 4 bases, in that order; junction bases with no gene match: 4. Germline V CDR1 and CDR2: SGHVS, FNYEAQ. The CDR3 loop is CASSPGQGGTEAFF. CDR3 sequence (DNA): TGTGCCAGCAGCCCCGGACAGGGGGGCACTGAAGCTTTCTTT.

V gene TRBV6-5 combines with J gene TRBJ2-5; 7 bases fit TRBD1. The length of the CDR3 is 14 residues. The trim removed 4 bases at V and 2 bases at J, leaving 4 bases unmatched. CDR1 MNHEY and CDR2 SVGAGI come from the germline V gene. This chain's CDR3 is CASSLGQPQETQYF. CDR3 sequence (DNA): TGTGCCAGCAGTTTGGGACAGCCGCAAGAGACCCAGTACTTC.

This chain links TRBV6-2 or TRBV6-3 with TRBJ1-4; D perhaps matches TRBD1 (5 bases). The CDR3 loop spans 14 amino acids. The ends were cut back, 4 bases at V and 11 bases at J, with 17 bases in the middle. Germline V gene sequence: CDR1 MNHEY, CDR2 SVGEGT. The DNA of the CDR3 is TGTGCCAGCAGTTGGGGGGTTGCAAACTGGAAACTGTTTTTT. This gives the protein CASSWGVANWKLFF.

The chain has TRBV2 and TRBJ1-2; D possibly corresponds to TRBD1 (6 bases). CDR3 length: 13 residues. V lost 6 bases and J 1 base, leaving 9 bases between the germline ends. Germline CDR1 and CDR2: SNHLY and FYNNEI. CDR3 region: CASSRQDNYGYTF. CDR3 in DNA: TGTGCCAGCAGCCGACAGGATAACTATGGCTACACCTTC. The full variable domain, its missing parts supplied by reference TRBV2 and TRBJ1-2, is EPEVTQTPSHQVTQMGQEVILRCVPISNHLYFYWYRQILGQKVEFLVSFYNNEISEKSEIFDDQFSVERPDGSNFTLKIRSTKLEDSAMYFCASSRQDNYGYTFGSGTRLTVV.

The gene calls are TRBV7-3 and TRBJ2-1, with D unclear. V was pared by 2 bases and J by 0 bases, with 14 bases between. This CDR3 is built from 17 residues. Germline assignment: CDR1 SGHTA and CDR2 FQGTGA. The CDR3 DNA reads as TGTGCCAGCAGCTTAGAAACCAGGAGTGCCTCCTACAATGAGCAGTTCTTC. Its protein is CASSLETRSASYNEQFF.

This clone showed up just once. CDR3 nucleotides: TGTGCCAGCAGCAAAATCCCGGGGGGGCCGGGGTATGAGCAGTTCTTC. This codes for CASSKIPGGPGYEQFF. The chain has TRBV5-4 and TRBJ2-1; TRBD2 agrees at 8 bases. Germline CDR1 SGHNT, CDR2 YYREEE (reference sequence). The ends lost 4 bases at V and 8 bases at J; junction bases unmatched: 14. The CDR3 is 16 residues long.

V and J are TRBV19 and TRBJ1-2; tentative D call: TRBD1 (5 bases). The CDR3 loop spans 13 amino acids. CDR1 LNHDA and CDR2 SQIVND come from the germline V gene (reference sequence). V lost 6 bases and J 6 bases, leaving 14 bases between the germline ends. The CDR3 region has the DNA TGTGCCAGTAGGAACCAGGGAGGACATGGCTACACCTTC. Amino acid sequence: CASRNQGGHGYTF.

The rearrangement links TRBV7-3 to TRBJ2-7, with D hard to call. This CDR3 contains 13 residues. From germline, CDR1 is SGHTA and CDR2 FQGTGA. With 0 bases removed from V and 6 bases from J, the gap between germline ends came to 9 bases. CDR3 nucleotide sequence: TGTGCCAGCAGCTTAACATCTGTGGGCGAGCAGTACTTC. This gives the protein CASSLTSVGEQYF.

This clone occurred once. This sequence joins TRBV5-8 and TRBJ1-5; 9 nucleotides match TRBD1. Germline V CDR1 and CDR2: SGHTS, YDEGEE. V lost 4 bases and J lost 4; bases outside the gene matches: 6. The CDR3 is 15 residues long. CDR3 sequence reads: CASSRYRGPNQPQHF. CDR3 coding DNA: TGTGCCAGCAGCAGATACAGGGGGCCAAATCAGCCCCAGCATTTT.

A word on this clone: Different DNA sequences within this sample yield the same CDR3. The V call is TRBV2, the J call TRBJ2-1; D unclear. V was shortened by 4 bases and J by 4 bases, with 2 bases between the two germline ends. The germline CDR1 and CDR2 sequences are SNHLY and FYNNEI. The CDR3 runs to 11 residues. CDR3 protein: CASSGYNEQFF. The CDR3 DNA is TGTGCCAGCAGTGGGTACAATGAGCAGTTCTTC.

This clone was detected once. The J gene is TRBJ2-1, the V gene TRBV4-1; D not certain. Trimming pared 2 bases from V and 0 bases from J, leaving 17 bases between. CDR1 is MGHRA and CDR2 is YSYEKL in the germline V gene. The CDR3 is 18 amino acids. DNA for the CDR3: TGCGCCAGCAGCCAACGGCGGAGCGTCCTATCCTCCTACAATGAGCAGTTCTTC. It yields the protein CASSQRRSVLSSYNEQFF.

V is TRBV4-1 and J is TRBJ2-5; no definite D call. V lost 2 bases, J lost 4 bases, and 8 bases lay in between. Germline assignment: CDR1 MGHRA and CDR2 YSYEKL. This CDR3 region has 13 residues. The CDR3 region is CASSQRSGETQYF. In DNA, the CDR3 is TGCGCCAGCAGCCAACGCAGTGGAGAGACCCAGTACTTC.

The genes are TRBV10-3 and TRBJ1-4, with a weak D call TRBD1 (6 bases). This CDR3 comprises 15 residues. The germline V gene encodes CDR1 ENHRY and CDR2 SYGVKD. The V end was cut by 4 bases, the J end by 0 bases, with 9 bases between. The CDR3 is CAISATGATNEKLFF. Written as DNA, the CDR3 is TGTGCCATCAGTGCGACAGGTGCAACTAATGAAAAACTGTTTTTT.

This clone was found once. The gene calls are TRBV19 and TRBJ1-6; D is undetermined. The CDR3 length is 14 residues. Trimming shortened V by 3 bases and J by 10 bases, and 13 bases separated the two germline ends. Germline V gene sequence: CDR1 LNHDA, CDR2 SQIVND (reference sequence). CDR3: CASSMVTYGSPLHF. The CDR3 DNA sequence: TGTGCCAGTAGTATGGTGACTTACGGCTCACCCCTCCACTTT.

The chain joins TRBV7-6 to TRBJ2-1; D not resolved. V dropped 0 bases and J dropped 4 bases, with 13 bases sitting between them. The V gene's germline CDR1 is SGHVS and CDR2 FNYEAQ. CDR3 length: 16 amino acids. The CDR3 DNA follows: TGTGCCAGCAGCTTAGCCCCTCGGGCAGAATACAATGAGCAGTTCTTC. This codes for CASSLAPRAEYNEQFF.

V usage is TRBV14 and J usage is TRBJ2-1; 7 bases are shared with TRBD1. The CDR3 is made up of 14 amino acids. CDR1 and CDR2 from the germline V gene are SGHDN and FVKESK. V shed 3 bases, J shed 5 bases, and the junction held 4 bases outside the gene matches. CDR3 in DNA: TGTGCCAGCAGCCAGGCGGACAGGAACAATGAGCAGTTCTTC. Translated, it gives CASSQADRNNEQFF.

The chain recombines TRBV2 with TRBJ1-5; no clear D. This CDR3 is 15 amino acids long. The germline gives CDR1 SNHLY, CDR2 FYNNEI. Trimming left V 1 base short and J 6 bases short, with 13 bases between. The CDR3 reads CASSEEGFLGQPQHF. Written as DNA, the CDR3 is TGTGCCAGCAGTGAAGAGGGTTTTTTGGGTCAGCCCCAGCATTTT.

The chain combines TRBV5-8 with TRBJ1-4; no clear D. Germline V CDR1 and CDR2: SGHTS, YDEGEE. This CDR3 has 15 residues. V was clipped by 4 bases and J by 4 bases, with 14 bases between them. CDR3 amino acids: CASSKDGTNNEKLFF. In DNA form, the CDR3 reads TGTGCCAGCAGCAAGGACGGAACCAATAATGAAAAACTGTTTTTT.